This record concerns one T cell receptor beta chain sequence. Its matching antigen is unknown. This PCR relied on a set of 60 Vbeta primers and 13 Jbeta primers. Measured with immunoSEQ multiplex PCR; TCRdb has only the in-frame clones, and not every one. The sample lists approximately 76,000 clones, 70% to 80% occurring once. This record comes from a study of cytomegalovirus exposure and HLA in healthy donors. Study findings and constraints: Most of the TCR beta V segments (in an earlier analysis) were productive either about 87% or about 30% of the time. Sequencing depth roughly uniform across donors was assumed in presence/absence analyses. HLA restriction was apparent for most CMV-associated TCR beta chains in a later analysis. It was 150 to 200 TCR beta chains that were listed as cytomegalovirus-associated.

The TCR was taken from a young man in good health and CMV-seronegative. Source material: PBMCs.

The CDR3, as DNA: TGTGCCAGCAGTCCCGGGACAGCGAACACCGGGGAGCTGTTTTTT. Its protein product is CASSPGTANTGELFF. V gene TRBV6-1 combines with J gene TRBJ2-2; 7 bases are a match to TRBD1. Germline V gene data show CDR1 as MNHNS and CDR2 as SASEGT. The CDR3 contains 15 residues. V was clipped by 5 bases and J by 0 bases; unmatched bases: 3.